The entry that follows covers one T cell receptor beta chain sequence. Its antigen remains unknown. The CDR3 is 14 residues long. Trimming cost V 7 bases and J 4 bases, with 13 bases left between them. Germline CDR1 reads MNHEY; CDR2 reads SVGAGI. Treg sorting used a CD4+CD25+CD127-/low gate. Whole-study results and caveats: Tumor memory CD4+ T cell TCR gene usage clustered with blood and lymph node memory CD4+ cells and lymph node naive CD4+ cells.

TCRdb reprocessed the 5' RACE reads via MiXCR and lists one record per CDR3 protein. This table has tens of thousands of distinct CDR3 sequences, approximately 26% appearing once. This sequence originates from a female donor with breast cancer. The specimen was tumor-infiltrating Tregs sorted from the breast tumor. The chain has TRBV6-5 and TRBJ2-2; D perhaps matches TRBD1 (8 bases). CDR3 DNA: TGTGCCAGCAATAACAGGGGGGGCACCGGGGAGCTGTTTTTT. Its translation: CASNNRGGTGELFF.